Reported below is one TCR beta chain. The antigen is unknown. These data belong to a study of Ad26.COV2.S vaccination and SARS-CoV-2 variants. The study's findings and limits: After vaccination, substantial breadth of spike-specific CD8+ and CD4+ responses was reported. People who got the vaccine or the placebo had similar non-spike TCR breadth. Using TCR breadth and depth analyses may have led to underestimated total T cell responses.

Sequenced by immunoSEQ multiplex PCR; TCRdb stores in-frame clones only, minus some. The sample includes about 350,000 clones, 90% to 95% of them seen just once. The germline V and J ends were trimmed by 1 base and 4 bases, with 12 bases remaining between them. CDR1 is MGHRA and CDR2 is YSYEKL in the germline V gene. The length of the CDR3 is 15 residues. The clonotype comes from a human donor who had recovered from COVID-19. The specimen comprised peripheral blood, sampled after recovery from COVID-19. The chain carries TRBV4-1 and TRBJ2-3, with D maybe TRBD2 (6 bases). In nucleotides, the CDR3 is TGCGCCAGCAGCCAAGTAACGGGGGTGGCAGATACGCAGTATTTT. The encoded protein is CASSQVTGVADTQYF.